This T cell receptor (beta chain) was profiled in a study of blood T cell repertoires in COVID-19. CDR1 and CDR2 (germline): SGHTA, FQGNSA. The CDR3 runs to 13 residues. The germline V and J ends were trimmed by 6 bases and 6 bases, with 14 bases remaining between them. TCRdb keeps only in-frame clones here, not all; method: immunoSEQ multiplex PCR. The sample lists 100,000 to 150,000 clones; 80% to 90% were seen once. The V and J genes are TRBV7-2 and TRBJ1-2, with D perhaps matching TRBD1 (5 bases). The sequence was obtained from a woman aged 45-60 years who had recovered from COVID-19. Input material: PBMCs or T cells enriched from blood (not recorded which). Written as DNA, the CDR3 is TGTGCCAGCAGGGTCCCCTGGGGCGATGGCTACACCTTC. Translating gives CASRVPWGDGYTF.